What follows describes a single T cell receptor (beta chain). This table comes from immunoSEQ multiplex PCR, and its TCRdb copy is limited to in-frame clones, with some not included. The data hold over 250,000 clones, with about nine tenths observed a single time. The data are from a study of blood T cell repertoires in COVID-19. As for the study in general: PBMCs, B-cell-depleted T cells, or T cells were the source of the cDNA or gDNA that made up the material.

Between the trimmed V and J ends, which lost 2 bases and 0 bases, there was a span of 7 bases. Germline CDR1 SGDLS, CDR2 YYNGEE. The CDR3 loop spans 14 amino acids. The chain couples TRBV9 to TRBJ2-3; perhaps TRBD2 as D (5 bases). The TCR originated in a man aged 60 to 69 who had recovered from COVID-19. Sequences were obtained from peripheral blood. The CDR3 DNA reads TGTGCCAGCAGCGTTTTAGCGAGCACAGATACGCAGTATTTT. Translation gives CASSVLASTDTQYF.